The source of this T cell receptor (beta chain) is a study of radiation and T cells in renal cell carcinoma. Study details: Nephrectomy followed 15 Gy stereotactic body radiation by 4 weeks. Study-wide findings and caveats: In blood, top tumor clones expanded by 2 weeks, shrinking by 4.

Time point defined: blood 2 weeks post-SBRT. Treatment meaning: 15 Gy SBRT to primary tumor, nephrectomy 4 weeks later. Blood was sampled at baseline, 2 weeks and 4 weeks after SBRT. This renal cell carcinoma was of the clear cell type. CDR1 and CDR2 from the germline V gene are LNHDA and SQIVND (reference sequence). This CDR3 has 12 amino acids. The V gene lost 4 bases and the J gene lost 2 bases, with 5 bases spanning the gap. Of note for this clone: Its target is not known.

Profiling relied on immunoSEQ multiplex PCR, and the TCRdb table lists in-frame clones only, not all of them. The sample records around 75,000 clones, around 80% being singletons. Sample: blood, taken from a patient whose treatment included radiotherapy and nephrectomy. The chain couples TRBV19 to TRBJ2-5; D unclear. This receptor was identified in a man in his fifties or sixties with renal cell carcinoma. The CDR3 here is CASSRDQETQYF. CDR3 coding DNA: TGTGCCAGTAGTAGGGATCAAGAGACCCAGTACTTC.